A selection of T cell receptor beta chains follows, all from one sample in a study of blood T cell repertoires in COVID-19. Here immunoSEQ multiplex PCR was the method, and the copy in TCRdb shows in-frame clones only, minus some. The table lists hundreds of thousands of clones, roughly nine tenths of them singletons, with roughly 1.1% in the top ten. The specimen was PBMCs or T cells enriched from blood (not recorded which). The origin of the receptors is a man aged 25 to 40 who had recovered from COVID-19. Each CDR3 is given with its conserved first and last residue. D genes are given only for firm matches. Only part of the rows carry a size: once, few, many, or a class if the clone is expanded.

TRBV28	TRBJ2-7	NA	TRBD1	CASSLWGGDRAYEQYF	TGTGCCAGCAGTTTATGGGGTGGGGACAGGGCCTACGAGCAGTACTTC
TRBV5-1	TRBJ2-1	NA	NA	CASSQVQGSYNEQFF	TGCGCCAGCAGCCAAGTCCAGGGCTCCTACAATGAGCAGTTCTTC
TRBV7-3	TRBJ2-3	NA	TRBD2	CASSPGTSGTSTDTQYF	TGTGCCAGCAGCCCTGGGACTAGCGGGACTAGCACAGATACGCAGTATTTT
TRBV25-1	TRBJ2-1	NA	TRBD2	CASKRGLAGAHEQFF	TGTGCCAGCAAAAGGGGGCTAGCGGGAGCACATGAGCAGTTCTTC
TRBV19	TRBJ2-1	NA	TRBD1	CASSRYRGDEQFF	TGTGCCAGTAGTAGATACAGGGGCGATGAGCAGTTCTTC
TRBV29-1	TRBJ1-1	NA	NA	CSVRGGEGSHTEAFF	TGCAGCGTTAGGGGTGGGGAGGGTAGTCACACTGAAGCTTTCTTT
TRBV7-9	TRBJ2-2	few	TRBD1	CASSSPRTGVVAGELFF	TGTGCCAGCAGCTCCCCCAGGACAGGGGTGGTGGCCGGGGAGCTGTTTTTT
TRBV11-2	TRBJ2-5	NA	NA	CASSPRQETQYF	TGTGCCAGCAGCCCCAGACAAGAGACCCAGTACTTC
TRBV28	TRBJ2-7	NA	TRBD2	CASSLSPSTSGSKGEQYF	TGTGCCAGCAGCCTATCCCCGTCGACTAGCGGGAGCAAGGGCGAGCAGTACTTC
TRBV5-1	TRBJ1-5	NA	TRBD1	CASSFGQGEEQPQHF	TGCGCCAGCAGCTTCGGGCAGGGGGAGGAACAGCCCCAGCATTTT
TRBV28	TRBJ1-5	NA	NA	CASSMIAGLVGQPQHF	TGTGCCAGCAGTATGATAGCGGGGTTGGTCGGTCAGCCCCAGCATTTT
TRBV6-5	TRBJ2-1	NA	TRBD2	CASSGGSAYNEQFF	TGTGCCAGCAGCGGCGGGAGCGCCTACAATGAGCAGTTCTTC
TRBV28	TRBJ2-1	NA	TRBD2	CASRRTSGRSYNEQFF	TGTGCCAGCAGAAGGACTAGCGGGCGGTCCTACAATGAGCAGTTCTTC
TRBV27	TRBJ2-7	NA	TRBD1	CASRTTRDSTYEQYF	TGTGCCAGCAGGACAACTCGGGACAGTACCTACGAGCAGTACTTC
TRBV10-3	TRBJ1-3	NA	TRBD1	CAISVGQGTGNTIYF	TGTGCCATCAGTGTCGGACAGGGAACTGGAAACACCATATATTTT
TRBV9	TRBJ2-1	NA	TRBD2	CASSDQTSGLYNEQFF	TGTGCCAGCAGCGACCAGACTAGCGGGTTATACAATGAGCAGTTCTTC
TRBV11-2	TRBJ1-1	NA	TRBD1	CASSLGDRGGRSEAFF	TGTGCCAGCAGCTTGGGGGACAGGGGAGGTAGGAGTGAAGCTTTCTTT
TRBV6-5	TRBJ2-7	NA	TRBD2	CASSPGTTYEQYF	TGTGCCAGCAGTCCCGGGACTACCTACGAGCAGTACTTC
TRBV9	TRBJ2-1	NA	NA	CASSEGDYNEQFF	TGTGCCAGCAGCGAGGGGGACTACAATGAGCAGTTCTTC
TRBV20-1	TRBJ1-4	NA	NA	CSASSLGGEKLFF	TGCAGTGCTAGTTCCCTCGGGGGTGAAAAACTGTTTTTT
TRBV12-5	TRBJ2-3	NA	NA	CASGLVRRYTDTQYF	TGTGCTAGTGGTTTGGTACGCAGGTACACAGATACGCAGTATTTT
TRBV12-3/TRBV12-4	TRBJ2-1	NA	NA	CASSFSRLRQFF	TGTGCCAGCAGTTTTTCTAGGTTGAGGCAGTTCTTC
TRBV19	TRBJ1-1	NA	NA	CASHPLGANTEAFF	TGTGCCAGTCATCCTTTGGGGGCGAACACTGAAGCTTTCTTT
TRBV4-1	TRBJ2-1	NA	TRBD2	CASRLSGREMNEQFF	TGCGCCAGCAGACTTAGCGGGAGGGAGATGAATGAGCAGTTCTTC
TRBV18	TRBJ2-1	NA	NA	CASSPETEQFF	TGTGCCAGCTCACCGGAGACAGAACAGTTCTTC
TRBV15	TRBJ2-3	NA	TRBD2	CATGLAGGPSTDTQYF	TGTGCCACCGGCCTAGCGGGAGGTCCTAGCACAGATACGCAGTATTTT
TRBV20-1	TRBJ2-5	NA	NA	CSASSGSETQYF	TGCAGTGCTAGTAGCGGCAGTGAGACCCAGTACTTC
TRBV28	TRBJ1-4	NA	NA	CATGGGPEKLFF	TGTGCCACTGGGGGGGGGCCGGAAAAACTGTTTTTT
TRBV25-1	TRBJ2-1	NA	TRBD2	CASSESLADMWYNEQFF	TGTGCCAGCAGTGAATCTCTAGCGGATATGTGGTACAATGAGCAGTTCTTC
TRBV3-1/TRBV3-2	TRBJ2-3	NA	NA	CASSQDRQTQYF	TGTGCCAGCAGCCAAGACCGACAGACGCAGTATTTT
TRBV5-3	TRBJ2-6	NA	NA	CVRSLVHSGANVLTF	TGTGTCAGAAGCTTGGTACACTCTGGGGCCAACGTCCTGACTTTC
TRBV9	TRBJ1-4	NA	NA	CASSDSTETNEKLFF	TGTGCCAGCAGCGACTCGACAGAAACTAATGAAAAACTGTTTTTT
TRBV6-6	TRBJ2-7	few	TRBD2	CASSSNIAGGNEQYF	TGTGCCAGCAGTTCCAATATCGCGGGAGGGAACGAGCAGTACTTC
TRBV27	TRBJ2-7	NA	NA	CASSRGSSYEQYF	TGTGCCAGCAGTCGGGGGTCCTCCTACGAGCAGTACTTC
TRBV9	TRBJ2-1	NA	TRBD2	CASSPSGVYNEQFF	TGTGCCAGCAGCCCTAGCGGAGTGTACAATGAGCAGTTCTTC
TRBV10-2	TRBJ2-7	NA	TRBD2	CASSEAWREAREQYF	TGCGCCAGCAGTGAGGCGTGGCGGGAGGCTCGGGAGCAGTACTTC
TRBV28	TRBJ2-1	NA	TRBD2	CASTPNGGLAGGRTYNEQFF	TGTGCCAGCACTCCAAATGGGGGACTAGCGGGAGGGAGAACCTACAATGAGCAGTTCTTC
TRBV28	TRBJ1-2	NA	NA	CASSQGNYLYGYTF	TGTGCCAGCAGTCAGGGGAACTACCTCTATGGCTACACCTTC
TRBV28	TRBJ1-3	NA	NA	CASSLDLGRFSGNTIYF	TGTGCCAGCAGTTTAGACCTTGGGAGGTTCTCTGGAAACACCATATATTTT
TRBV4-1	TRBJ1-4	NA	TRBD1	CASSQRVRDRANEKLFF	TGCGCCAGCAGCCAACGGGTGCGGGACAGAGCTAATGAAAAACTGTTTTTT
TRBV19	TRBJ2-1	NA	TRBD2	CASSRREKGNEQFF	TGTGCCAGTAGTAGGCGGGAGAAGGGCAATGAGCAGTTCTTC
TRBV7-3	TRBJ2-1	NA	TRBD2	CASSGGLAGREQFF	TGTGCCAGCAGCGGGGGACTAGCGGGGCGGGAGCAGTTCTTC
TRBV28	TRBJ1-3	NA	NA	CASGRGPGNTIYF	TGTGCCAGCGGGCGGGGGCCTGGAAACACCATATATTTT
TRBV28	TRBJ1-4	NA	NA	CATLRAGRSPNEKLFF	TGTGCCACCCTGAGGGCAGGGAGGTCTCCTAATGAAAAACTGTTTTTT
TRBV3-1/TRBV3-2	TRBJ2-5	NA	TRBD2	CASSAGLGETQYF	TGTGCCAGCAGCGCGGGACTAGGAGAGACCCAGTACTTC
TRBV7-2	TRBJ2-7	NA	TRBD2	CASSPAGRASYEQYF	TGTGCCAGCAGCCCAGCGGGGCGGGCCTCCTACGAGCAGTACTTC
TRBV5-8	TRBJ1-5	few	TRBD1	CASSRRQGSGQPQHF	TGTGCCAGCAGCCGCAGACAGGGGAGCGGGCAGCCCCAGCATTTT